This T cell receptor (beta chain) was sequenced during a study of vaccination effects on CD4 cells after COVID-19. Study-wide background: The study sampled two convalescent patients 16 days and one week before vaccination.

Data came from immunoSEQ multiplex PCR; TCRdb stores just in-frame clones and leaves some out. The sample has around 46,000 clones, roughly 70% seen once; the top ten hold under 40%. Sequencing was preceded by expansion of antigen-specific CD4+ T cells with viral peptide pools in the ViraFEST assay. Culturing for ten to eleven days preceded CD4+ T cell isolation. Documented for the person is a PCR-confirmed SARS-CoV-2 infection occurring between March and December 2020. IL-2 medium took the place of half the medium on both days 3 and 7. This CDR3 contains 16 residues. The V and J ends lost 4 bases and 4 bases respectively, with 16 bases between them. Germline CDR1 MGHDK, CDR2 SYGVNS. Of note for this clone: Its target is unknown.

Material: CD4+ T cells from PBMCs cultured with a peptide pool, obtained before COVID-19 vaccination. The V call is TRBV25-1, the J call TRBJ2-2; possible D gene TRBD1, 5 bases. The receptor comes from a human donor who had a prior SARS-CoV-2 infection. In DNA form, the CDR3 reads TGTGCCAGCAGTGCCAAACAAGGACAACCCACCGGGGAGCTGTTTTTT. Translated: CASSAKQGQPTGELFF.